This is a list of T cell receptor beta chains from one sample in a study of post-analysis software for immune sequencing data. TCRdb processed the PCR reads anew with MiXCR; each CDR3 protein has one entry. The sample yields some 700,000 distinct CDR3 sequences, 55% to 60% seen once. Material for sequencing was blood. These receptor sequences come from a girl aged 2-10 years with multiple sclerosis. CDR3s include the opening cysteine and the closing phenylalanine or tryptophan. D genes are given only for firm matches.

>TRBJ1-1|TRBV24-1|-|13
CATSGAGNTEAFF
>TRBJ1-2|TRBV6-6|TRBD1|14
CASSHRDSNYGYTF
>TRBJ2-1|TRBV4-3|-|14
CASGDPGAYNEQFF
>TRBJ2-6|TRBV5-1|TRBD2|18
CASSLGLAGVTGANVLTF
>TRBJ2-1|TRBV12-3/TRBV12-4|TRBD2|14
CASSFRVAGDEQFF
>TRBJ2-3|TRBV6-5|-|16
CASSYFGARGTDTQYF
>TRBJ2-4|TRBV6-2/TRBV6-3|TRBD2|16
CASSSRLAGAKNIQYF
>-|TRBV6-6|TRBD1|13
CASGDRVTYEQYF
>TRBJ2-5|TRBV28|-|13
CASSGDTKETQYF
>TRBJ2-3|TRBV5-1|-|16
CASSPGQTPRTDTQYF
>TRBJ1-2|TRBV7-9|TRBD1|15
CASSLDSGGVFGYTF
>TRBJ2-3|TRBV29-1|-|14
CSVEAGRITDTQYF
>TRBJ2-1|TRBV4-2|TRBD2|18
CASSQDRVTSGRNNEQFF
>TRBJ2-5|TRBV7-9|-|14
CASSFRDTSETQYF
>TRBJ1-1|TRBV19|-|11
CASRKGTEAFF
>TRBJ2-4|TRBV7-2|-|17
CASSLRYREGAKNIQYF
>TRBJ1-1|TRBV20-1|TRBD1|12
CSASTGGTEAFF
>TRBJ1-1|TRBV3-1|-|14
CASSQDGWNTEAFF
>TRBJ2-5|TRBV7-8|TRBD2|13
CASSSGAGVTQYF
>TRBJ2-1|TRBV20-1|-|14
CSARDSRAYNEQFF